Here is one T cell receptor beta chain with its context. The data were taken from a study of blood T cells in healthy people across ages. Together with a sample-barcoded 5' primer, a J-beta primer mix was included in a second PCR lasting roughly 6 to 12 cycles. TCRdb fed the 5' RACE reads into MiXCR, producing one record per CDR3 protein. The data show 1.5 million to 2 million distinct CDR3 sequences, roughly 27% seen once. V gave up 6 bases and J gave up 5 bases; unmatched junction bases: 12. Germline V gives CDR1 DFQATT, CDR2 SNEGSKA (reference sequence). The CDR3 totals 15 residues. The J gene is TRBJ2-3, the V gene TRBV20-1; TRBD2 aligns across 9 bases. Sequencing was performed on blood. The source is a woman aged 25 to 45 in good health. The CDR3 DNA reads TGCAGTGCCCAAGTGGCTAGCGGGATTCAAGATACGCAGTATTTT. Its translation: CSAQVASGIQDTQYF.